This T cell receptor beta chain was profiled in a study of T cell clonality in common variable immunodeficiency. Study-wide points: Common variable immunodeficiency TCR beta sequences reportedly had fewer deletions and N-nucleotide insertions.

Using immunoSEQ multiplex PCR, the repertoire was profiled, and TCRdb retains in-frame clones only, with some absent. This sample has 30,000 to 40,000 clones, each found more than once. The V and J ends lost 3 bases and 9 bases, in that order; junction bases with no gene match: 12. Germline assignment: CDR1 LNHDA and CDR2 SQIVND (reference sequence). The CDR3 totals 17 residues. In its sample, this clone was seen a few times. What it binds is not known. The read terminates 3 residues before the CDR3 end, so the remaining end is supplied by the germline J gene. Both groups were predominantly of Caucasian heritage.

This receptor was taken from a human donor with common variable immunodeficiency. The sequenced material came from peripheral blood mononuclear cells. This chain joins TRBV19 and TRBJ1-6; TRBD1 aligns across 9 bases. The CDR3 spells CASSIWEPGQGRSPLHF. CDR3 DNA (partial): TGTGCCAGTAGTATTTGGGAACCGGGACAGGGCCGTTCACCC. Drawing the rest from reference TRBV19 and TRBJ1-6, the complete variable domain is DGGITQSPKYLFRKEGQNVTLSCEQNLNHDAMYWYRQDPGQGLRLIYYSQIVNDFQKGDIAEGYSVSREKKESFPLTVTSAQKNPTAFYLCASSIWEPGQGRSPLHFGNGTRLTVT.